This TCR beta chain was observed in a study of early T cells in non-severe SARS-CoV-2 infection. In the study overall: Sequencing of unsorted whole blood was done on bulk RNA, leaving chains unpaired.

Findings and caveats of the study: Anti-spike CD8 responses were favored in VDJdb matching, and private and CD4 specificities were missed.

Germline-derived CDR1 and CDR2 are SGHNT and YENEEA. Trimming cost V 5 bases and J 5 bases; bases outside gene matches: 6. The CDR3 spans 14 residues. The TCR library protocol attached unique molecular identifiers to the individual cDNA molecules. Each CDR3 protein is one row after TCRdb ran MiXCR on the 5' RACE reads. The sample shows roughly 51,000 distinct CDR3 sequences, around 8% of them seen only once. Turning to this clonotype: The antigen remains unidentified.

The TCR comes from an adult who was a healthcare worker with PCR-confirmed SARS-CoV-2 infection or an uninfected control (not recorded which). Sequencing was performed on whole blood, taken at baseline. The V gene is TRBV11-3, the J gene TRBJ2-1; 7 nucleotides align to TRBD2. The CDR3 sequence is CASSLGGVDNEQFF. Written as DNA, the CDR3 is TGTGCCAGCAGCCTGGGGGGGGTTGACAATGAGCAGTTCTTC. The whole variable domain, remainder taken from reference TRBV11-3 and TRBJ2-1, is EAGVVQSPRYKIIEKKQPVAFWCNPISGHNTLYWYLQNLGQGPELLIRYENEEAVDDSQLPKDRFSAERLKGVDSTLKIQPAELGDSAVYLCASSLGGVDNEQFFGPGTRLTVL.